The clone carrying this T cell receptor (beta chain) was observed many times. Its antigen remains unidentified. This entry comes from a study of T cell repertoires in cytomegalovirus infection. Trimming removed 0 bases from V and 4 bases from J; junction bases left unmatched: 4. The CDR3 contains 16 residues. The germline CDR1 and CDR2 sequences are LGHNA and YSLEER. TCRdb itself ran the reads through MiXCR, one entry per CDR3 protein. The sample includes fewer than 1,000,000 distinct CDR3 sequences, under 40% of them seen just once. Study findings and constraints: Across the ex vivo response, the dominant clonotypes were HLA-C-restricted CMV-specific TCR beta clonotypes.

The sequencing used cultured CD8+ T cells from PBMCs, collected from culture after CMV antigen stimulation. The J gene is TRBJ2-1, the V gene TRBV4-3; 9 bases agree with TRBD2. The TCR originated in a human donor in good health (CMV status not recorded). Some clones in this sample may be carry-over from other donors' samples. The CDR3 sequence is CASSQDGLAGYNEQFF. The CDR3, as DNA: TGCGCCAGCAGCCAAGATGGGCTAGCGGGGTACAATGAGCAGTTCTTC.